These 8 T cell receptor beta chains were all obtained from the same sample, sequenced in a study of cytomegalovirus exposure and HLA in healthy donors. This table comes from immunoSEQ multiplex PCR, and its TCRdb copy is limited to in-frame clones, with some not included. The table includes around 98,000 clones, around 88% detected once. The specimen sequenced was PBMCs. Receptors were obtained from a woman aged 30 to 39 in good health and CMV-seronegative.

The chain employs TRBV5-1 and TRBJ1-1, with 11 bases that match TRBD1. This CDR3 has 17 residues. J gave up 4 bases and V 7 bases, and 15 bases lay outside the gene matches. Germline CDR1 and CDR2: SGHRS and YFSETQ. In DNA, the CDR3 is TGCGCCAGCTACCCGCTCCCCGGGACAGGGGGGGGCACTGAAGCTTTCTTT. This codes for CASYPLPGTGGGTEAFF.

The genes are TRBV15 and TRBJ2-5, with D perhaps matching TRBD2 (6 bases). Trimming cost V 0 bases and J 3 bases, with 29 bases left between them. CDR1 is LNHNV and CDR2 is YYDKDF in the germline V gene (reference sequence). The CDR3 runs 21 residues. The CDR3 sequence is CATSRDSWSSGGPRAEETQYF. CDR3 bases: TGTGCCACCAGCAGAGATTCGTGGAGTAGCGGTGGCCCGAGGGCCGAAGAGACCCAGTACTTC.

The chain has TRBV7-2 and TRBJ1-4, with D unclear. Germline V gene data show CDR1 as SGHTA and CDR2 as FQGNSA. There are 14 residues in the CDR3. Deletions cut 5 bases from V and 7 bases from J, with 14 bases between. The DNA for the CDR3 is TGTGCCAGCAGCCCAGAGCCGGGGTCTGAAAAACTGTTTTTT. It codes for CASSPEPGSEKLFF.

The chain joins TRBV6-5 to TRBJ1-3; D is possibly TRBD1 (5 bases). There are 13 residues in the CDR3. Germline lookup yields CDR1 MNHEY and CDR2 SVGAGI. V was shortened by 4 bases and J by 7 bases, with 11 bases between the two germline ends. CDR3 nucleotide sequence: TGTGCCAGCAGTTCGGGGGGGTCGAACACCATATATTTT. As protein: CASSSGGSNTIYF.

V and J are TRBV18 and TRBJ2-7; tentatively, D is TRBD1 (6 bases). V was clipped by 1 base and J by 6 bases, with 10 bases between them. Germline-derived CDR1 and CDR2 are KGHSH and LQKENI. CDR3 length: 13 residues. The CDR3 DNA reads TGTGCCAGCTCACCACGGGGACATCGCGAGCAGTACTTC. Its protein product is CASSPRGHREQYF.

The chain carries TRBV5-1 and TRBJ2-5; TRBD2 might be the D (5 bases). The CDR3 spans 15 residues. Germline loops: CDR1 SGHRS, CDR2 YFSETQ. The V end lost 0 bases, the J end lost 3 bases, and 12 bases lay between the germline ends. The CDR3 spells CASSLGIGAEETQYF. The CDR3 nucleotides are TGCGCCAGCAGCTTGGGAATCGGAGCGGAAGAGACCCAGTACTTC.

The chain couples TRBV5-1 to TRBJ1-4; D remains ambiguous. Trimming left V 0 bases short and J 8 bases short, with 17 bases between. Germline CDR1 SGHRS, CDR2 YFSETQ. The CDR3 totals 16 residues. The chain's CDR3 is CASSLASRGNSEKLFF. DNA of the CDR3: TGCGCCAGCAGCTTGGCCAGTCGGGGTAATTCGGAAAAACTGTTTTTT.

The chain combines TRBV9 with TRBJ2-5; 7 bases line up with TRBD2. V was pared by 3 bases and J by 2 bases, with 7 bases of the junction left unmatched. The CDR3 length is 15 residues. CDR1 SGDLS and CDR2 YYNGEE come from the germline V gene. The CDR3 DNA reads as TGTGCCAGCAGCGCCGCAGGGAGGGTTCAAGAGACCCAGTACTTC. Its protein product is CASSAAGRVQETQYF.